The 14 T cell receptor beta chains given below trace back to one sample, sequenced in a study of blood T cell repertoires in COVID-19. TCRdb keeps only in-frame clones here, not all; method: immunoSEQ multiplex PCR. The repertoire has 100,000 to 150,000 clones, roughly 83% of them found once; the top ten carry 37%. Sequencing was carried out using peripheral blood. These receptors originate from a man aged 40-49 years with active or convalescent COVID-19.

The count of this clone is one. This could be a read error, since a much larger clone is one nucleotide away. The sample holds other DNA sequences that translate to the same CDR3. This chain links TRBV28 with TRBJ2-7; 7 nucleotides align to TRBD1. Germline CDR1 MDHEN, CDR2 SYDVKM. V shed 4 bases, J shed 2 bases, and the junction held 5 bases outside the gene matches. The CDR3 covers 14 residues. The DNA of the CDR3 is TGTGCCAGCAGTTCCGGGACAGTACCCTACGAGCAGTACTTC. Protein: CASSSGTVPYEQYF.

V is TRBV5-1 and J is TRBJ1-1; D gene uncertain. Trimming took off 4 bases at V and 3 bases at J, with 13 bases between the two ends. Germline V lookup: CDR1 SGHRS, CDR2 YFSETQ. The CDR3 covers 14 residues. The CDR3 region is CASSVGRVDTEAFF. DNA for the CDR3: TGCGCCAGCAGCGTCGGCCGGGTGGACACTGAAGCTTTCTTT.

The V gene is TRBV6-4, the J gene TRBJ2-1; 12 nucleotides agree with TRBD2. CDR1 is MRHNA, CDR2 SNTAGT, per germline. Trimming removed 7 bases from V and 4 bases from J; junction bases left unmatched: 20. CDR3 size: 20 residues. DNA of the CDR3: TGTGCCAGCAACGGGGTCGGACTACTAGCGGGAGGAAGAATTTACAATGAGCAGTTCTTC. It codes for CASNGVGLLAGGRIYNEQFF.

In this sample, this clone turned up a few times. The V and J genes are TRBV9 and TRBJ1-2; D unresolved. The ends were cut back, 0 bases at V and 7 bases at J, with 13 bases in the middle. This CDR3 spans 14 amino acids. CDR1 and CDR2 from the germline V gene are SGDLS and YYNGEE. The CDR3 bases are TGTGCCAGCAGCGTAGCGGGGTTAACTGGTGGCTACACCTTC. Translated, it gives CASSVAGLTGGYTF. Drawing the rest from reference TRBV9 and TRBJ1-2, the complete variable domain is DSGVTQTPKHLITATGQRVTLRCSPRSGDLSVYWYQQSLDQGLQFLIQYYNGEERAKGNILERFSAQQFPDLHSELNLSSLELGDSALYFCASSVAGLTGGYTFGSGTRLTVV.

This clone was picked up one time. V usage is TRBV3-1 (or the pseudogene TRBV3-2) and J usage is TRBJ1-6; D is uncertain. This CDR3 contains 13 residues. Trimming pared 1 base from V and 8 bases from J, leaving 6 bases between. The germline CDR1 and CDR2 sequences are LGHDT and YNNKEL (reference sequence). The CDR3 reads CASSQGGDSPLHF. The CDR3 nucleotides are TGTGCCAGCAGCCAAGGGGGAGATTCACCCCTCCACTTT.

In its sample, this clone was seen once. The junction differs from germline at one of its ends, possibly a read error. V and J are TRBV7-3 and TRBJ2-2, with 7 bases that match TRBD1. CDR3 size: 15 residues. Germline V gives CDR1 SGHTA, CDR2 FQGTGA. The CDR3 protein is CASSVTGVNTGELFF. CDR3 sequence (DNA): TGTGCCAGCAGCGTAACAGGGGTGAACACCGGGGAGCTGTTTTTT.

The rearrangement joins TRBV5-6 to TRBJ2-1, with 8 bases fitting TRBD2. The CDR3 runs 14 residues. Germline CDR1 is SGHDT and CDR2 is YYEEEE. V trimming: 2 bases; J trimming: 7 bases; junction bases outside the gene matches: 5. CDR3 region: CASSLGAGVNEQFF. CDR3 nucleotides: TGTGCCAGCAGCTTAGGAGCGGGGGTAAATGAGCAGTTCTTC.

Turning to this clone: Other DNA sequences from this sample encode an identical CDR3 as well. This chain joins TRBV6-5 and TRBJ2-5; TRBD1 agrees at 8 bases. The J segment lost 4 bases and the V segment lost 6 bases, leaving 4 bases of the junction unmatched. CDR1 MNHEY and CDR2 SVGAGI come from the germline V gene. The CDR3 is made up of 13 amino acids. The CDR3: CASRTGVGETQYF. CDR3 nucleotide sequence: TGTGCCAGCAGGACAGGGGTCGGAGAGACCCAGTACTTC.

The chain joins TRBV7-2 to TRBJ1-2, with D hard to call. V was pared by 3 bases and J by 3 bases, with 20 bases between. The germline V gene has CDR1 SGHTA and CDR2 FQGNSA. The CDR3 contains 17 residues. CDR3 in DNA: TGTGCCAGCAGCTTTGGGCAAGCCCGAGGGTTCGACTATGGCTACACCTTC. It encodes CASSFGQARGFDYGYTF.

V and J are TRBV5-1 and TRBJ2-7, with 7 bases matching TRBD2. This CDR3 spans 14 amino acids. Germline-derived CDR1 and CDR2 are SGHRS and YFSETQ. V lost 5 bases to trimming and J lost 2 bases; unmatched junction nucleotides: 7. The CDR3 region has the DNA TGCGCCAGCAGGTACGGACTAGATCCCTACGAGCAGTACTTC. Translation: CASRYGLDPYEQYF.

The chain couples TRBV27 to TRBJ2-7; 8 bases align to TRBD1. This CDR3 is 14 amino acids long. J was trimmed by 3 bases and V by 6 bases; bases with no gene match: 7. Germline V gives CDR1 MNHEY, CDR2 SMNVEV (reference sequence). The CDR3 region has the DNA TGTGCCAGCAGCGTGACAGGGGCAAGCTACGAGCAGTACTTC. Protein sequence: CASSVTGASYEQYF.

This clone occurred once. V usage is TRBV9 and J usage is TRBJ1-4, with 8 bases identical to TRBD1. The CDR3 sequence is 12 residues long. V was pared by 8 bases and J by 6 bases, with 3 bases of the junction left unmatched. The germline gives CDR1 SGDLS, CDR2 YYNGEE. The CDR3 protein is CASQGADEKLFF. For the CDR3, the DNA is TGTGCCAGTCAGGGGGCCGATGAAAAACTGTTTTTT. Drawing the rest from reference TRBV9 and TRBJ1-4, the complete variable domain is DSGVTQTPKHLITATGQRVTLRCSPRSGDLSVYWYQQSLDQGLQFLIQYYNGEERAKGNILERFSAQQFPDLHSELNLSSLELGDSALYFCASQGADEKLFFGSGTQLSVL.

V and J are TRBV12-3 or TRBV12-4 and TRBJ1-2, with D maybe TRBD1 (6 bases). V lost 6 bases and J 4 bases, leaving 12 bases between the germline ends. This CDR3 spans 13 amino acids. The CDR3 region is CASSLDSFYGYTF. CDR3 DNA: TGTGCCAGCAGCTTGGACAGCTTCTATGGCTACACCTTC.

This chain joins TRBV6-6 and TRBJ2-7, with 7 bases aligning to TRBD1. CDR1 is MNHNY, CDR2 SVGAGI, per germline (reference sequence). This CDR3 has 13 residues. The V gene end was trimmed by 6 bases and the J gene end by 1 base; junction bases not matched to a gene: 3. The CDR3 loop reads CASSPRGSYEQYF. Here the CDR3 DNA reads TGTGCCAGCAGCCCCAGGGGGTCCTACGAGCAGTACTTC.